This passage covers 32 T cell receptor beta chains from one sample sequenced in a study of T cells expressing NK-cell markers (dated by TCRdb to about 2020). Library preparation used 5' RACE. This sample was sequenced with an Illumina HiSeq 2000. The reads, reprocessed by TCRdb, yield one row per CDR3 protein sequence and no DNA. In this sample's table one finds hundreds of thousands of distinct CDR3 sequences. The leading ten clones occupy roughly 4.2% of the sample. Material for sequencing was blood T cells: a sorted CD56 or NKG2C T cell subset, CD4+ or CD8+ T cells, or bulk PBMC T cells (not recorded which). The receptors stem from a woman aged 18 to 75 in good health.

The chain joins TRBV2 to TRBJ1-4. The CDR3 is made up of 14 amino acids. The V gene's germline CDR1 is SNHLY and CDR2 FYNNEI. The CDR3 spells CASSGGTVGEKLFF.

V and J are TRBV12-3 or TRBV12-4 and TRBJ1-4. The CDR3 runs to 16 residues. This CDR3 is CASSSQIRGPKEKLFF.

The chain uses TRBV7-2 and TRBJ1-2. The CDR3 runs 15 residues. Germline-derived CDR1 and CDR2 are SGHTA and FQGNSA. The CDR3 here is CASSLALGPRYGYTF.

The rearrangement uses TRBV7-3 and TRBJ1-1; absent DNA, TCRdb's TRBD1 call cannot be checked. Germline V CDR1 and CDR2: SGHTA, FQGTGA. This CDR3 is built from 15 residues. CDR3 region: CASSLWASGATEAFF. Looking up the rest from reference TRBV7-3 and TRBJ1-1 gives the full variable domain: GAGVSQTPSNKVTEKGKYVELRCDPISGHTALYWYRQSLGQGPEFLIYFQGTGAADDSGLPNDRFFAVRPEGSVSTLKIQRTERGDSAVYLCASSLWASGATEAFFGQGTRLTVV.

The rearrangement uses TRBV7-9 and TRBJ2-3; TCRdb picks TRBD1, but there is no DNA to check that call. The CDR3 is made up of 13 amino acids. The germline V gene has CDR1 SEHNR and CDR2 FQNEAQ (reference sequence). The CDR3 is CASSLAGADTRYF.

J is TRBJ1-2 and V is TRBV7-2; with no DNA, the TCRdb D assignment of TRBD1 cannot be verified. Germline lookup yields CDR1 SGHTA and CDR2 FQGNSA. The CDR3 consists of 15 residues. The CDR3 spells CASSPDRGRGNGYTF.

The CDR3: CASSFLTEQETQYF. V gene TRBV7-9 combines with J gene TRBJ2-5; with no DNA, the TCRdb D assignment of TRBD1 cannot be verified. This CDR3 is built from 14 residues. The V gene's germline CDR1 is SEHNR and CDR2 FQNEAQ (reference sequence).

V is TRBV7-2 and J is TRBJ2-7; TCRdb lists TRBD1, though no DNA is available to test this call. The CDR3 runs 12 residues. CDR1 and CDR2 (germline): SGHTA, FQGNSA. The CDR3 region is CASSLVGDEQYF.

This sequence joins TRBV4-3 and TRBJ2-3; TCRdb designates TRBD2, a call that cannot be tested without DNA. The CDR3 length is 17 residues. Germline V gene lookup returns CDR1 LGHNA and CDR2 YSLEER. CDR3 loop: CASSQDKTSGHTDTQYF.

The chain has TRBV20-1 and TRBJ2-5; there is no DNA to check the TCRdb D call of TRBD1. The germline gives CDR1 DFQATT, CDR2 SNEGSKA (reference sequence). This CDR3 spans 11 amino acids. The CDR3 is CSAQGEETQYF.

The V and J genes are TRBV4-2 and TRBJ2-5; the D call of TRBD2 rests on TCRdb alone, since no DNA is present to check it. The germline gives CDR1 LGHNA, CDR2 YNFKEQ. This CDR3 spans 14 amino acids. The CDR3 reads CASSPLAGKETQYF.

The rearrangement links TRBV30 to TRBJ2-5; TCRdb returns TRBD2, unconfirmable since there is no DNA. This CDR3 is built from 11 residues. The germline V gene has CDR1 GTSNPN and CDR2 SVGIG (reference sequence). This CDR3 is CAWQGLMAQYF.

The V gene is TRBV25-1, the J gene TRBJ2-6. Per germline, CDR1 MGHDK and CDR2 SYGVNS. The CDR3 spans 17 residues. CDR3 protein: CASSAQGKSSGANVLTF.

The chain couples TRBV20-1 to TRBJ1-4. Per the germline V gene, CDR1 is DFQATT and CDR2 is SNEGSKA (reference sequence). The CDR3 is 14 amino acids. The CDR3 region is CSASHSTTNEKLFF.

This chain uses TRBV20-1 with TRBJ1-4; no DNA is available, so the TRBD1 call from TCRdb remains unchecked. CDR3 length equals 15 residues. Germline CDR1 is DFQATT and CDR2 is SNEGSKA (reference sequence). CDR3 residues: CSALFGTGYRSGLFF.

This chain joins TRBV7-2 and TRBJ2-4; absent DNA, TCRdb's TRBD2 call cannot be checked. This CDR3 has 13 amino acids. Germline CDR1 reads SGHTA; CDR2 reads FQGNSA. This CDR3 is CASSLESGDIQYF. Based on the CDR3 plus reference TRBV7-2 and TRBJ2-4, the full variable domain is GAGVSQSPSNKVTEKGKDVELRCDPISGHTALYWYRQSLGQGLEFLIYFQGNSAPDKSGLPSDRFSAERTGGSVSTLTIQRTQQEDSAVYLCASSLESGDIQYFGAGTRLSVL.

V is TRBV12-3 or TRBV12-4 and J is TRBJ1-5; TCRdb selects TRBD1, and the lack of DNA leaves this call unchecked. The CDR3 extends over 14 amino acids. The CDR3 loop reads CASTQGVRGRPQHF.

The chain links TRBV11-2 to TRBJ2-2. The CDR3 loop spans 13 amino acids. The germline V gene has CDR1 SGHAT and CDR2 FQNNGV. The CDR3 reads CATVQGGTGELFF.

V and J are TRBV20-1 and TRBJ1-4; lacking DNA, the TRBD1 call made by TCRdb goes unchecked. The germline V gene has CDR1 DFQATT and CDR2 SNEGSKA (reference sequence). CDR3 length: 13 residues. The CDR3: CSAPQGGIEKLFF.

The chain uses TRBV11-2 and TRBJ2-6; TCRdb calls TRBD1, which cannot be checked without DNA. The V gene's germline CDR1 is SGHAT and CDR2 FQNNGV. The CDR3 has 19 amino acids. CDR3 in amino acids: CASSLRDRAYSPGANVLTF.

The CDR3 loop is CASSSRTSGDTQYF. The chain combines TRBV5-1 with TRBJ2-3. The CDR3 covers 14 residues. Germline CDR1 and CDR2: SGHRS and YFSETQ. The whole variable domain, remainder taken from reference TRBV5-1 and TRBJ2-3, is KAGVTQTPRYLIKTRGQQVTLSCSPISGHRSVSWYQQTPGQGLQFLFEYFSETQRNKGNFPGRFSGRQFSNSRSEMNVSTLELGDSALYLCASSSRTSGDTQYFGPGTRLTVL.

The chain uses TRBV7-2 and TRBJ2-7; TCRdb's D call of TRBD1 is untestable without DNA. Germline V gene sequence: CDR1 SGHTA, CDR2 FQGNSA. The CDR3 totals 15 residues. The chain's CDR3 is CASSLRTLLSYEQYF. The entire variable domain, with the rest obtained from reference TRBV7-2 and TRBJ2-7, is as follows: GAGVSQSPSNKVTEKGKDVELRCDPISGHTALYWYRQSLGQGLEFLIYFQGNSAPDKSGLPSDRFSAERTGGSVSTLTIQRTQQEDSAVYLCASSLRTLLSYEQYFGPGTRLTVT.

The rearrangement uses TRBV12-3 or TRBV12-4 and TRBJ2-4; the D call of TRBD2 rests on TCRdb alone, since no DNA is present to check it. This CDR3 comprises 19 residues. This chain's CDR3 is CASSLDLLGGLGGMDIQYF.

The chain is built from TRBV12-3 or TRBV12-4 and TRBJ2-1; the D call of TRBD1 rests on TCRdb alone, since no DNA is present to check it. The CDR3 runs to 17 residues. The CDR3 protein is CASSSSQGATSYNEQFF.

CDR3 region: CATSKAGGVETQYF. The chain employs TRBV24-1 and TRBJ2-5; as DNA is missing, the TRBD2 call by TCRdb cannot be tested. This CDR3 contains 14 residues. Germline CDR1 is KGHDR and CDR2 is SFDVKD.

The chain couples TRBV11-2 to TRBJ1-1; the D call of TRBD1 rests on TCRdb alone, since no DNA is present to check it. Germline-derived CDR1 and CDR2 are SGHAT and FQNNGV. The length of the CDR3 is 14 residues. CDR3 loop: CASSPPGGYTEAFF.

V gene TRBV2 combines with J gene TRBJ2-4; as DNA is missing, the TRBD1 call by TCRdb cannot be tested. Germline values: CDR1 SNHLY, CDR2 FYNNEI. The CDR3 has 14 residues. The chain's CDR3 is CASKSDKAKNIQYF.

CDR3 protein: CASSQEASAYTQYF. The gene calls are TRBV4-3 and TRBJ2-3. Germline loops: CDR1 LGHNA, CDR2 YSLEER. There are 14 residues in the CDR3.

The chain uses TRBV5-1 and TRBJ2-5; TCRdb lists TRBD1, though no DNA is available to test this call. The CDR3 sequence is 15 residues long. CDR1 is SGHRS and CDR2 is YFSETQ in the germline V gene. This chain's CDR3 is CASSSTGTVKETQYF.

The rearrangement uses TRBV12-3 or TRBV12-4 and TRBJ1-5. The CDR3 has 14 residues. The chain's CDR3 is CASVSGGRNQPQHF.

This chain uses TRBV12-3 or TRBV12-4 with TRBJ1-3. The CDR3 extends over 12 amino acids. CDR3 protein: CASGSFGNTIYF.

V is TRBV10-3 and J is TRBJ1-2; no DNA is available, so the TRBD1 call from TCRdb remains unchecked. Germline CDR1 is ENHRY and CDR2 is SYGVKD. CDR3 length: 14 amino acids. Here the CDR3 reads CAISEDRAVYGYTF.